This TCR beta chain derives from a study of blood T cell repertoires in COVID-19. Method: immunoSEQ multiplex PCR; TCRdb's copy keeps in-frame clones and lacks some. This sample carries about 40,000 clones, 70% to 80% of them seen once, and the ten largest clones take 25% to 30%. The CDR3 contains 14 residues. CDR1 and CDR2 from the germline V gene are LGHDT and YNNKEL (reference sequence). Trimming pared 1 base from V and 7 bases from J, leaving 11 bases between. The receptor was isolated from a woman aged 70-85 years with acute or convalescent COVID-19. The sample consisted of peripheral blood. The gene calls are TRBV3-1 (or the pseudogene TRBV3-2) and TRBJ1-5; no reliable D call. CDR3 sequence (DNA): TGTGCCAGCAGCCAAGTTAACGGAGCGCAGCCCCAGCATTTT. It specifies CASSQVNGAQPQHF.